This TCR beta chain was recorded in a study of cytomegalovirus exposure and HLA in healthy donors. As concerns this clone: Antigen specificity is unknown.

Trimming took 5 bases from V and 1 from J; bases not matched to a gene: 5. This CDR3 is built from 15 residues. Per the germline V gene, CDR1 is MNHEY and CDR2 is SVGAGI. Primers: 60 Vbeta forward and 13 Jbeta reverse. Assay used: immunoSEQ multiplex PCR; TCRdb lists only in-frame clones, some missing. Of 210,000 or so clones in the sample, 70% to 90% were seen once. Donors were nominally healthy when sampled, though unrecorded immune exposures were likely. Study-level points and caveats: Relative to the roughly 640-donor mean, N-insertions were reportedly fewer in an Asian-associated ancestry cluster in a later analysis. In an earlier analysis, most TCR beta V segments were productive about 87% or about 30% of the time. Among TCR beta chains, those listed as cytomegalovirus-associated numbered 164.

This clonotype originated in a girl aged 2-9 years in good health and CMV-seronegative. The sequenced sample consisted of PBMCs. This chain connects TRBV6-5 to TRBJ2-3; 8 bases are a match to TRBD2. CDR3 coding DNA: TGTGCCAGCAGTCCGCGGGAGGCGGGCACAGATACGCAGTATTTT. It translates to CASSPREAGTDTQYF.